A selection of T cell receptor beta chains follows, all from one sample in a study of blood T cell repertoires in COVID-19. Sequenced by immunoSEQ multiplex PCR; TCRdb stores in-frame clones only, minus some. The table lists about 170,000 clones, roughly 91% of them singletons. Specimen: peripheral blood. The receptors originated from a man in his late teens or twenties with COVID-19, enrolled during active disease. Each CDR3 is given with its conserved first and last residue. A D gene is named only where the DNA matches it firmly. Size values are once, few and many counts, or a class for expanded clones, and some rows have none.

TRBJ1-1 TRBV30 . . CAWSVRGFTTEAFF TGTGCCTGGAGTGTACGGGGATTTACAACTGAAGCTTTCTTT
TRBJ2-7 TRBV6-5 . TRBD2 CASSYASGSLYEQYF TGTGCCAGCAGTTACGCTAGCGGGAGTTTATACGAGCAGTACTTC
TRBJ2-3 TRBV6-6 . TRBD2 CASRGGLPTDTQYF TGTGCCAGCAGGGGGGGACTACCCACAGATACGCAGTATTTT
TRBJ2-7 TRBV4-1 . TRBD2 CASSQELTSGTYEQYF TGCGCCAGCAGCCAAGAACTGACTAGCGGGACCTACGAGCAGTACTTC
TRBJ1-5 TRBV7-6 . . CASSLGGRYLGPQHF TGTGCCAGCAGCTTAGGAGGGAGATACCTAGGGCCCCAGCATTTT
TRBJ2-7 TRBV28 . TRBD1 CASSLSGQASYEQYF TGTGCCAGCAGTTTATCGGGACAGGCGTCCTACGAGCAGTACTTC
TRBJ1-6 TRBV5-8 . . CASQALGGRDSPLHF TGTGCCAGCCAAGCTTTGGGAGGGAGGGATTCACCCCTCCACTTT
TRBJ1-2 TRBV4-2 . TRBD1 CASSHRQGADYGYTF TGTGCCAGCAGCCATCGACAGGGGGCGGACTATGGCTACACCTTC
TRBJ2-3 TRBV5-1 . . CASSAGMDTQYF TGCGCCAGCAGCGCGGGGATGGATACGCAGTATTTT
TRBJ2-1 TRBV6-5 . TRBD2 CASSSPRASGRDEQFF TGTGCCAGCAGTTCACCTCGGGCTAGCGGGAGGGATGAGCAGTTCTTC
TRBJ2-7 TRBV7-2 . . CASSLGHRSYEQYF TGTGCCAGCAGCTTAGGTCACAGAAGTTATGAGCAGTACTTC
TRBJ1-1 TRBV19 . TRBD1 CASSIGSAGGYTEAFF TGTGCCAGTAGTATAGGTTCGGCAGGGGGCTACACTGAAGCTTTCTTT
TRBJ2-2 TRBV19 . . CASSSQGRTGELFF TGTGCCAGTAGTAGTCAGGGTAGGACCGGGGAGCTGTTTTTT
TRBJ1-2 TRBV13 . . CASSLGRGTGTHNYGYTF TGTGCCAGCAGCTTAGGCCGGGGGACCGGCACCCACAACTATGGCTACACCTTC
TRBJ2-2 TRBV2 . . CASSQNRDRELFF TGTGCCAGCAGCCAGAACAGGGACAGGGAGCTGTTTTTT
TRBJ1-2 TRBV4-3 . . CASSRYRTTANYGYTF TGCGCCAGCAGCCGATACCGGACGACAGCCAACTATGGCTACACCTTC
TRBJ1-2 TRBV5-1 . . CASSSTDYGYTF TGCGCCAGCAGTTCCACAGACTATGGCTACACCTTC
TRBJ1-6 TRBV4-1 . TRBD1 CASSLGQGKRYNSPLHF TGCGCCAGCAGCCTCGGACAGGGCAAGAGGTATAATTCACCCCTCCACTTT
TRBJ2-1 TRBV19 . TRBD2 CASRRLAGKEYNEQFF TGTGCCAGTAGAAGACTAGCGGGTAAGGAATACAATGAGCAGTTCTTC
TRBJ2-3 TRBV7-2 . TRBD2 CASSFSGRAIDTQYF TGTGCCAGCAGCTTTAGCGGGAGGGCCATAGATACGCAGTATTTT
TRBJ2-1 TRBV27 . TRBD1 CASTPDRGAYNEQFF TGTGCCAGCACCCCCGACAGGGGGGCCTACAATGAGCAGTTCTTC
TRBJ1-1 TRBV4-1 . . CASSLLFRNTEAFF TGCGCCAGCAGCCTACTCTTTCGAAACACTGAAGCTTTCTTT
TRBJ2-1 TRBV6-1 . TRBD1 CASSLGQGSYNEQFF TGTGCCAGCAGTTTAGGACAGGGCTCCTACAATGAGCAGTTCTTC
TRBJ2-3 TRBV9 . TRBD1 CASSVEGTGVDTQYF TGTGCCAGCAGCGTAGAAGGGACAGGGGTTGATACGCAGTATTTT
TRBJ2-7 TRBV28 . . CASSRSRRLVTYEQYF TGTGCCAGCAGTCGCTCGAGGAGGTTGGTCACCTACGAGCAGTACTTC
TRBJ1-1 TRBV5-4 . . CASSLGRDNTEAFF TGTGCCAGCAGCTTGGGCAGGGATAACACTGAAGCTTTCTTT
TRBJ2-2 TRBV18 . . CASSPEQPGPGELFF TGTGCCAGCTCACCAGAGCAACCGGGTCCCGGGGAGCTGTTTTTT
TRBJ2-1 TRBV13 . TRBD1 CASSTLGGQGVHNEQFF TGTGCCAGCAGCACCCTGGGGGGACAGGGAGTCCACAATGAGCAGTTCTTC
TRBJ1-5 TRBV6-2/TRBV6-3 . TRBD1 CASSYLGQGAPRGNQPQHF TGTGCCAGCAGTTACTTGGGACAGGGGGCCCCAAGGGGCAATCAGCCCCAGCATTTT
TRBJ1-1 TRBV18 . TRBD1 CASSPSTGVITEAFF TGTGCCAGCTCACCATCGACAGGGGTAATCACTGAAGCTTTCTTT
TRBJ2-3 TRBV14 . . CASSQVVSVPQYF TGTGCCAGCAGCCAAGTAGTTAGCGTCCCGCAGTATTTT
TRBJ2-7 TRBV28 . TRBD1 CASRTGALEQYF TGTGCCAGCAGGACAGGGGCCCTCGAGCAGTACTTC
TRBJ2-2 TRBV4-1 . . CASSQGSAAGTGELFF TGCGCCAGCAGCCAAGGGTCGGCGGCGGGCACCGGGGAGCTGTTTTTT
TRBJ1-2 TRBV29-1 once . CSVSDRLYGYTF TGCAGCGTTTCCGACAGACTCTATGGCTACACCTTC
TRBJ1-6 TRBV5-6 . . CASSFSGVYSPLHF TGTGCCAGCAGCTTCTCAGGGGTCTATTCACCCCTCCACTTT
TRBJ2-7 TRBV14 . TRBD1 CASSRGTGFTYEQYF TGTGCCAGCAGCCGGGGGACAGGGTTCACCTACGAGCAGTACTTC
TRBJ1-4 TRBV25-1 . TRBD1 CASSGIDRGGFNEKLLF TGTGCCAGCAGTGGTATCGACAGGGGGGGATTTAATGAAAAACTGCTTTTT
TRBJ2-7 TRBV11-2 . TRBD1 CASSTPRQGASYEQYF TGTGCCAGCAGCACTCCGCGCCAGGGGGCTTCCTACGAGCAGTACTTC
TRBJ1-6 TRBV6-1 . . CASSELRSYNSPLHF TGTGCCAGCAGTGAACTAAGATCCTATAATTCACCCCTCCACTTT
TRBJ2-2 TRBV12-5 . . CASSIANTGELFF TGTGCTAGTTCCATTGCGAACACCGGGGAGCTGTTTTTT
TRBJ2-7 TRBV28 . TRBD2 CASMGLAGGPVYEQYF TGTGCCAGCATGGGGCTAGCGGGAGGGCCCGTCTACGAGCAGTACTTC
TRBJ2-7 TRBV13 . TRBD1 CASSFRDRAYEQYF TGTGCCAGCAGCTTCCGGGACAGGGCATACGAGCAGTACTTC
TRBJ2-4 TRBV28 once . CASSASLMEAKNIQYF TGTGCCAGCAGTGCTTCATTGATGGAGGCCAAAAACATTCAGTACTTC
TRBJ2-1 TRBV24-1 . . CATNSRAVPYNEQFF TGTGCCACCAATTCGAGGGCGGTCCCCTACAATGAGCAGTTCTTC
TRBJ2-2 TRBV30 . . CAWSVARGRSGELFF TGTGCCTGGAGTGTGGCCAGGGGCCGTTCCGGGGAGCTGTTTTTT
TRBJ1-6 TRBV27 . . CASSLRPGEGDSPLHF TGTGCCAGCAGTTTACGTCCCGGGGAGGGGGATTCACCCCTCCACTTT
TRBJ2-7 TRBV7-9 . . CASRPGQGPSYEQYF TGTGCCAGCCGCCCTGGTCAGGGGCCCTCCTACGAGCAGTACTTC
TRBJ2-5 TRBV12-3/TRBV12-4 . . CASSSAPGETQYF TGTGCCAGCAGCTCAGCCCCAGGGGAGACCCAGTACTTC
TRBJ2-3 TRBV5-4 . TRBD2 CASSTGLAKNTDTQYF TGTGCCAGCAGCACCGGACTAGCGAAGAACACAGATACGCAGTATTTT
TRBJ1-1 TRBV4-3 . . CASSPDGVNTEAFF TGCGCCAGCAGCCCAGACGGGGTGAACACTGAAGCTTTCTTT
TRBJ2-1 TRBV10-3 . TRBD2 CAISEGASGNYNEQFF TGTGCCATCAGTGAGGGGGCTAGCGGGAACTACAATGAGCAGTTCTTC
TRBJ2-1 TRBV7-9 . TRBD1 CASSWTGGSLNEQFF TGTGCCAGCAGCTGGACAGGGGGAAGCCTCAATGAGCAGTTCTTC
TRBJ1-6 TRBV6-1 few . CASSEAAGEGPLHF TGTGCCAGCAGTGAAGCGGCAGGGGAGGGACCCCTCCACTTT
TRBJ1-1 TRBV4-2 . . CASSQAADTEAFF TGTGCCAGCAGCCAAGCGGCGGACACTGAAGCTTTCTTT
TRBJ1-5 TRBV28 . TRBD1 CASRVQGLSNQPQHF TGTGCCAGCAGGGTACAGGGGCTTAGCAATCAGCCCCAGCATTTT
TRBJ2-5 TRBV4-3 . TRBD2 CASSSRLAGVGRQETQYF TGCGCCAGCAGCTCTCGACTAGCGGGAGTTGGACGGCAAGAGACCCAGTACTTC
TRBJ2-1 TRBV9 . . CASSVRVGRMVEQFF TGTGCCAGCAGCGTACGTGTCGGGAGAATGGTTGAGCAGTTCTTC
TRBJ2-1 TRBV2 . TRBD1 CASSEAQGQGFYEQFF TGTGCCAGCAGTGAAGCGCAGGGACAGGGCTTTTATGAGCAGTTCTTC
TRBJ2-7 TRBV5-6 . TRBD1 CASSHAGTGPSEQYF TGTGCCAGCAGCCATGCCGGGACAGGGCCCAGCGAGCAGTACTTC